This T cell receptor (beta chain) is drawn from a study of blood T cell repertoires in COVID-19. Study summary: Collection of acute and convalescent COVID-19 samples took place in the United States, Italy and Spain.

In germline, CDR1 is LNHDA, CDR2 SQIVND (reference sequence). This CDR3 spans 13 amino acids. V lost 5 bases and J lost 2, with 9 bases in between. Self-reported history from a screening survey and questionnaire set each donor's cohort. Cohort 3 donors counted as recovered after two negative PCRs, clearance, or resolved symptoms. Methods used by the authors: How many nucleated cells were present was estimated from reference gene primer amplification. TCRdb's copy holds only in-frame clones and misses some; the assay was immunoSEQ multiplex PCR. V, J and clone size are taken as reported in that table, and D and trimming were inferred from the DNA itself. The sample contains 180,000 or so clones, 75% to 90% of which appear only once.

The chain joins TRBV19 to TRBJ2-5; D not resolved. The TCR sequence derives from a woman in her fifties or sixties who had recovered from COVID-19. Sequencing input: PBMCs or T cells enriched from blood (not recorded which). The DNA for the CDR3 is TGTGCCAGTAGTTTGTCAGTTCAAGAGACCCAGTACTTC. Its protein product is CASSLSVQETQYF.